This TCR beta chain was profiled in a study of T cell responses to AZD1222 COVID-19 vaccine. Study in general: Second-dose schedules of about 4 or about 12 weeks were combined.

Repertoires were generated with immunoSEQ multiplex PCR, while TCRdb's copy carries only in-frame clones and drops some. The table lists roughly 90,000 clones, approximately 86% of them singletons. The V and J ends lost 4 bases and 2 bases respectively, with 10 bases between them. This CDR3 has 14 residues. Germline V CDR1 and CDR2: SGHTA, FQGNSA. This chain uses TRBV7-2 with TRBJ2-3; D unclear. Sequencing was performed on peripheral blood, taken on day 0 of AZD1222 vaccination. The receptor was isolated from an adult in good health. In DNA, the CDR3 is TGTGCCAGCAGCTCCCTTTCCAACACAGATACGCAGTATTTT. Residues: CASSSLSNTDTQYF. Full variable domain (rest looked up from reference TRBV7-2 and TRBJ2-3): GAGVSQSPSNKVTEKGKDVELRCDPISGHTALYWYRQSLGQGLEFLIYFQGNSAPDKSGLPSDRFSAERTGGSVSTLTIQRTQQEDSAVYLCASSSLSNTDTQYFGPGTRLTVL.